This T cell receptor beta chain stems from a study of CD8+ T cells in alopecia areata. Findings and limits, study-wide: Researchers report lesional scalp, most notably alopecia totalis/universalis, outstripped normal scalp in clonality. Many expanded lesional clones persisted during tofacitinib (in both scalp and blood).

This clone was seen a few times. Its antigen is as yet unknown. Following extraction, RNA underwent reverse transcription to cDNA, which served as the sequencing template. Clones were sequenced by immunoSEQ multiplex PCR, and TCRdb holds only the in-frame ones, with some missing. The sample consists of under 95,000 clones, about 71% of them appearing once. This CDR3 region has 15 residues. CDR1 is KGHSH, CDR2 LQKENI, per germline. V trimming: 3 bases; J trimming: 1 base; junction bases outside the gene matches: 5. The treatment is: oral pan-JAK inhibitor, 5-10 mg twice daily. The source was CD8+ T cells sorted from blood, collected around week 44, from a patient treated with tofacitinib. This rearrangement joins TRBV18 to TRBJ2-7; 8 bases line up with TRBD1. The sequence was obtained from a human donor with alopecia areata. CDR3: CASSPDRGRSYEQYF. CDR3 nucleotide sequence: TGTGCCAGCTCACCTGACAGGGGACGATCCTACGAGCAGTACTTC.